Below, one T cell receptor beta chain is given with its context. This clone was seen more than once but under ten times. Its cognate antigen has yet to be identified. Per-base qualities were not stored, and no clone one base away is much larger. This record belongs to a study of T cell responses to AZD1222 COVID-19 vaccine (dated by TCRdb to about 2021). At the level of the whole study: AZD1222 recipients given second doses at about 4 weeks or at about 12 weeks were pooled, since spike-specific TCR depth and breadth were not found to differ between the two schedules. A total of approximately 240 trial participants underwent TCR sequencing, of whom about 210 received two doses of AZD1222 and around 26 received two doses of the MenACWY control vaccine. Trial participants were enrolled by age into 18-55, 56-69 and 70-plus year subgroups, with roughly 160, 29 and 62 TCR-sequenced participants respectively. What the research found in general, with its limitations: Reportedly, almost half of the unique spike-specific TCRs recognized epitopes lying outside the regions that are mutated in the B.1.351 and B.1.1.7 variants. Participants were mostly white British, with more females than males. The authors suggested clonal diversity may have been underestimated. In the small 56-69-year group, the increase in depth fell short of significance, most likely because of low power. No day 14 peak-response samples were available, so repertoires were characterized only after the peak T cell response. CD4 TCRs associated with the vaccine covered the entire spike protein, and the dominant responses were in regions 160-218 and 743-854. Spike-specific TCR breadth and depth rose significantly after two AZD1222 doses compared with day 0 and with MenACWY recipients. Conclusions about previously exposed vaccinees were limited because only six AZD1222 recipients were SARS-CoV-2 seropositive at baseline.

The CDR3 regions of human TCRbeta chains were analyzed by immunosequencing. The paper's processing steps were these. Repertoire TCRs were matched against a reference library of SARS-CoV-2-specific TCRs generated with the MIRA antigen-specificity platform. Breadth meant the fraction of unique TCRs that were SARS-CoV-2-associated, whereas depth meant the fraction of total T cells that were SARS-CoV-2-associated. Using the MIRA data, each spike-specific TCR was mapped to the spike region that the TCR reacts to and placed in a CD4 or CD8 class. Log10-transformed breadth and depth values were compared by one-way ANOVA with Sidak's multiple comparisons tests. The clones in this table, taken by TCRdb from immuneACCESS, are in-frame only. Not every clone is retained; where verified, under half of the shortfall comes from an unresolved V gene, and the cause of the rest is unknown. The V and J calls and clone size were taken over from that table, and D and trimming were inferred from the DNA. The sample profile shows 97,000 or so clones; about 85% of them were found once. 4% to 6% of the sample comes from the top ten.

Interpreted using the paper, the time point label stands for: baseline before first vaccination. Samples from vaccinated people were obtained from the UK trials COV001 and COV002, which included a single-blind randomized controlled phase 2/3 trial of AZD1222 (ChAdOx1 nCoV-19) in healthy adults. For TCRbeta chain sequencing, PBMC samples from trial participants were taken at day 0 and at day 28 after the second dose. Trimming costs V 2 bases and J 0 bases, and their ends lie 17 bases apart. The CDR3 sequence holds 18 residues, the cysteine and phenylalanine included. This entry keeps only the CDR3 DNA: 54 bases, framed from base 1. CDR1 and CDR2 were assigned from the germline V gene (reference sequence) as LNHDA and SQIVND.

The chain was built from TRBV19 and TRBJ1-5; a tentative D call is TRBD1 (5 bases match). The origin of this receptor is an adult in good health. Sample: peripheral blood, taken on day 0 of AZD1222 vaccination. The base sequence is TGTGCCAGTAGTATAAGGACAAAAGAAAGAAATAGCAATCAGCCCCAGCATTTT. Its translation reads: CASSIRTKERNSNQPQHF.